The rows below give T cell receptor beta chains drawn from one sample of a study of regulatory T cells in long-lasting Graves disease. MiXCR, run by TCRdb on the multiplex PCR reads, gives a single entry per CDR3 protein. The data show around 500,000 distinct CDR3 sequences, about 16% seen once. This sample was shared with a second study, whose subject was T cells in Graves' hyperthyroidism and ophthalmopathy.

Sequencing was performed on peripheral blood mononuclear cells (PBMCs), taken at new diagnosis, from a patient treated with antithyroid drugs. The receptor source for this set is a woman between 40 and 65 years old with Graves disease. CDR3s leave out the opening cysteine and the closing phenylalanine or tryptophan. The D gene is left open where the match is weak.

j_gene: TRBJ2-1; v_gene: TRBV29-1; d_gene: -; CDR3aa: SVGRTATYNEQF
j_gene: TRBJ1-1; v_gene: TRBV5-5; d_gene: TRBD1; CDR3aa: ASSLAGGRKTEAF
j_gene: TRBJ1-1; v_gene: TRBV4-1; d_gene: -; CDR3aa: ASSQAGTTEAF
j_gene: TRBJ2-4; v_gene: TRBV10-3; d_gene: TRBD1; CDR3aa: AIRGTGEGNIQY
j_gene: TRBJ1-2; v_gene: TRBV29-1; d_gene: -; CDR3aa: SVVKEYGYT
j_gene: TRBJ2-7; v_gene: TRBV11-2; d_gene: -; CDR3aa: ASSFGGNEQY
j_gene: TRBJ1-2; v_gene: TRBV12-3/TRBV12-4; d_gene: -; CDR3aa: ASSFGTTIYGYT
j_gene: TRBJ2-3; v_gene: TRBV5-4; d_gene: TRBD2; CDR3aa: ASSVPSGGYLSTDTQY
j_gene: TRBJ1-1; v_gene: TRBV6-1; d_gene: TRBD1; CDR3aa: ASSRGTEEAF
j_gene: TRBJ2-1; v_gene: TRBV27; d_gene: -; CDR3aa: ASSFEALNEQF
j_gene: TRBJ2-3; v_gene: TRBV7-2; d_gene: -; CDR3aa: ASSPSRRRLPSTDTQY
j_gene: TRBJ1-3; v_gene: TRBV3-1; d_gene: -; CDR3aa: ASSQERLSGNTIY
j_gene: TRBJ1-4; v_gene: TRBV5-1; d_gene: -; CDR3aa: ASGRGGALGSGNEKLF
j_gene: TRBJ1-1; v_gene: TRBV5-1; d_gene: TRBD1; CDR3aa: ASLEGADRNTEAF
j_gene: TRBJ2-2; v_gene: TRBV7-9; d_gene: -; CDR3aa: ASPEIGRENTGELF
j_gene: TRBJ1-4; v_gene: TRBV12-3/TRBV12-4; d_gene: TRBD1; CDR3aa: ASSSRGLGSEKLF
j_gene: TRBJ2-1; v_gene: TRBV6-1; d_gene: -; CDR3aa: ASSEGGGQWNEQF
j_gene: TRBJ2-1; v_gene: TRBV7-9; d_gene: TRBD1; CDR3aa: ASGQDRALNEQF
j_gene: TRBJ1-4; v_gene: TRBV28; d_gene: TRBD1; CDR3aa: ASSLSFLIWGQTHEKLF
j_gene: TRBJ1-6; v_gene: TRBV3-1; d_gene: -; CDR3aa: ASSPGAVYSPLH
j_gene: TRBJ2-7; v_gene: TRBV27; d_gene: -; CDR3aa: ASSSDGAWGEQY
j_gene: TRBJ2-1; v_gene: TRBV12-5; d_gene: -; CDR3aa: ASGLPIITVVQLDNEQF
j_gene: TRBJ2-3; v_gene: TRBV2; d_gene: -; CDR3aa: ASSLSSGPSTDTQY
j_gene: TRBJ1-2; v_gene: TRBV2; d_gene: -; CDR3aa: ASRRESDGYT
j_gene: TRBJ1-5; v_gene: TRBV6-1; d_gene: -; CDR3aa: ASGGVNQPQH
j_gene: TRBJ2-7; v_gene: TRBV6-5; d_gene: -; CDR3aa: ASSYLYEQY
j_gene: TRBJ2-3; v_gene: TRBV20-1; d_gene: TRBD1; CDR3aa: SARSGQGDVNTQY
j_gene: TRBJ2-7; v_gene: TRBV12-5; d_gene: TRBD1; CDR3aa: ASGLGDRAAYEQY
j_gene: TRBJ2-2; v_gene: TRBV6-4; d_gene: -; CDR3aa: ASSEDGANTGELF
j_gene: TRBJ2-7; v_gene: TRBV28; d_gene: -; CDR3aa: ASSLRSIYEQY
j_gene: TRBJ2-1; v_gene: TRBV5-6; d_gene: -; CDR3aa: ASTRGVNEQF
j_gene: TRBJ1-4; v_gene: TRBV12-3/TRBV12-4; d_gene: TRBD1; CDR3aa: ASSPGQGAMDEKLF
j_gene: TRBJ1-2; v_gene: TRBV3-1; d_gene: TRBD1; CDR3aa: ASSQDPMTGGYGYT
j_gene: TRBJ2-3; v_gene: TRBV27; d_gene: TRBD2; CDR3aa: ASSLSSSGGVDTQY
j_gene: TRBJ1-2; v_gene: TRBV19; d_gene: -; CDR3aa: ASSIVGMTAYGYT
j_gene: TRBJ1-1; v_gene: TRBV20-1; d_gene: TRBD1; CDR3aa: SASQTGGTEAF
j_gene: TRBJ1-1; v_gene: TRBV7-9; d_gene: -; CDR3aa: ASSLSVDSSTEAF
j_gene: TRBJ2-1; v_gene: TRBV20-1; d_gene: TRBD2; CDR3aa: SARDPGRGGHNEQF
j_gene: TRBJ2-7; v_gene: TRBV14; d_gene: TRBD1; CDR3aa: ASSQRTGGSEQY
j_gene: TRBJ2-7; v_gene: TRBV18; d_gene: -; CDR3aa: ASSPNRETYEQY
j_gene: TRBJ2-1; v_gene: TRBV11-3; d_gene: TRBD1; CDR3aa: ASSLENRGNEQF
j_gene: TRBJ1-2; v_gene: TRBV3-1; d_gene: -; CDR3aa: ASSPRQILRSGYT